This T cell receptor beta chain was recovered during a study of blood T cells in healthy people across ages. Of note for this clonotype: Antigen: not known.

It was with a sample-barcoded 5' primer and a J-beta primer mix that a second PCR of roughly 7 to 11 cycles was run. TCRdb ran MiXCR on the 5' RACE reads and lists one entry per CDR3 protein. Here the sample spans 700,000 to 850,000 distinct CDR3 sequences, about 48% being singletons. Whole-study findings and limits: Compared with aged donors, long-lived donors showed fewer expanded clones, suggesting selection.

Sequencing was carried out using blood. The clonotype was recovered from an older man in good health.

For the CDR3, the DNA is TGTGCCAGCAGTTACGGGTCTGGGACATTTCTCCACTTT. It codes for CASSYGSGTFLHF. The chain uses TRBV6-5 and TRBJ1-6; D might be TRBD1 (6 bases). Germline V gene data show CDR1 as MNHEY and CDR2 as SVGAGI. The CDR3 consists of 13 residues. V lost 2 bases to trimming and J lost 16 bases, with 15 bases between them.